This T cell receptor (beta chain) was sequenced during a study of response to subunit inactivated influenza vaccine. Study-level findings and limits: Only a handful of new T cells, the authors suggested, are recruited with each seasonal influenza vaccination.

Germline V CDR1 and CDR2: SGHRS, YFSETQ. V lost 0 bases to trimming and J lost 4 bases, with 14 bases between them. The CDR3 runs to 15 residues. In TCRdb, the RT-PCR reads were re-called with MiXCR into one record per CDR3 protein. Of over 450,000 distinct CDR3 sequences in the sample, roughly 13% were seen once. This clonotype was counted many times. What it binds is unknown. The receptor was isolated from a man in his forties or fifties who received an inactivated influenza vaccine. Specimen: PBMCs from blood, collected roughly 6 weeks after vaccination. The chain employs TRBV5-1 and TRBJ2-7; D ambiguous. In nucleotides, the CDR3 is TGCGCCAGCAGCTTGGAAGCAACTTTCCCTTACGAGCAGTACTTC. Translating gives CASSLEATFPYEQYF.